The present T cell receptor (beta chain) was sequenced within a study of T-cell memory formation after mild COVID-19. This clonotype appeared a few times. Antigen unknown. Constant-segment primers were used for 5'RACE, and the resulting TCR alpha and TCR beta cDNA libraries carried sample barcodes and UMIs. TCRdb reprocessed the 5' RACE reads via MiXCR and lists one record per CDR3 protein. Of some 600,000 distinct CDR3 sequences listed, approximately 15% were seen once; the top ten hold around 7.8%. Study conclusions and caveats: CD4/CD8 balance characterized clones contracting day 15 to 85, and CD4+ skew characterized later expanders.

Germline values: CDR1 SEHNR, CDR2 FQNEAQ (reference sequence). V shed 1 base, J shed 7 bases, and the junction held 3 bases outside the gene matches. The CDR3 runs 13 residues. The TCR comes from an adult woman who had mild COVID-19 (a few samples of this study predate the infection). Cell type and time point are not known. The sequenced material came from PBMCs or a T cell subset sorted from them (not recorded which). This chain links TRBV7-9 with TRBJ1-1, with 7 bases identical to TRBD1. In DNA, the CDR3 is TGTGCCAGCAGCTTAGGCCGGGACAGTGAAGCTTTCTTT. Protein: CASSLGRDSEAFF.